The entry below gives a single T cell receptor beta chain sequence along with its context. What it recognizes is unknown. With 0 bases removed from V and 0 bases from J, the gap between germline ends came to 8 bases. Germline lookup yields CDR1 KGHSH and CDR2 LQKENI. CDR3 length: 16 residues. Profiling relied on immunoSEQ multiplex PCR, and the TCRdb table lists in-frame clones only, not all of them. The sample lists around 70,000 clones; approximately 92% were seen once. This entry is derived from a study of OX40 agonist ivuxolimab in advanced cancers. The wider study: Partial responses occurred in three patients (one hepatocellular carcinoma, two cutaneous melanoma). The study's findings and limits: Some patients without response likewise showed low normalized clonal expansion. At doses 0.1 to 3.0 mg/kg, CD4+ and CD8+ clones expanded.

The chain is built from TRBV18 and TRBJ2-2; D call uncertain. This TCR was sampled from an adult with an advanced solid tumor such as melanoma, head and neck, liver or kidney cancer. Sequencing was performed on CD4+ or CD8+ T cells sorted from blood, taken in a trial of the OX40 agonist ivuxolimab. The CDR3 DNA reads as TGTGCCAGCTCACCACCCGACTTACCGAACACCGGGGAGCTGTTTTTT. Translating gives CASSPPDLPNTGELFF.